This T cell receptor (beta chain) stems from a study of T cell repertoires in cytomegalovirus infection. Study information: Recently identified HLA-C-restricted CMV epitopes and well-studied HLA-B-restricted CMV epitopes were used by the study. Matching HLA type and CMV infection were both indicated by public TCR beta signatures. Study-wide results and caveats: CMV carriers with the relevant HLA were identified by cumulative public TCR beta family frequency. Clonotypes of TCR beta that were HLA-C-restricted and CMV-specific dominated the ex vivo response.

MiXCR, run by TCRdb on the reads, gives a single entry per CDR3 protein. The sample records 300,000 to 400,000 distinct CDR3 sequences, roughly 25% being singletons. Losses at the gene ends were 6 bases for V and 8 bases for J; bases not matched to a gene: 12. The CDR3 is 16 amino acids. From germline, CDR1 is MNHEY and CDR2 SVGAGI. As regards this clonotype: The target antigen is unknown.

The source is a human donor in good health (CMV status not recorded). Some clones in this sample may be carry-over from other donors' samples. The sample consisted of cultured PBMCs, taken from culture after CMV antigen stimulation. The V and J genes are TRBV6-5 and TRBJ2-5; the match to TRBD2 covers 13 bases. CDR3 sequence (DNA): TGTGCCAGCAGCCCAAGAGGGACTAGCGGGAATCCCACCCAGTACTTC. Encoded protein: CASSPRGTSGNPTQYF.